The present TCR beta chain was sequenced within a study of PD-1 blockade in classical Hodgkin lymphoma. Across the whole study: Once every 2 weeks, patients received intravenous nivolumab at 3 mg/kg.

Every patient experienced relapse after autologous stem cell transplantation, and brentuximab vedotin exposure varied. It was by magnetic negative selection that CD4+ T cells were purified from thawed PBMCs. Germline CDR1 and CDR2: SGHNT and YENEEA. Trimming took 5 bases from V and 0 from J, leaving 13 bases between them. This CDR3 has 15 amino acids. The table came from immunoSEQ multiplex PCR; TCRdb's copy has only in-frame clones and leaves some out. The table has thousands of clones, around 77% seen once; the top ten hold almost 7.5%. The study, taken as a whole, reports: TCR diversity in CD4+, not CD8+, cells rose significantly by C4D1. Relapsed/refractory patients reportedly had lower baseline diversity than newly diagnosed patients.

A remark on this clone: Antigen unknown.

This clonotype was obtained from a human donor with classical Hodgkin lymphoma. The genes are TRBV11-3 and TRBJ1-1; D perhaps matches TRBD1 (6 bases). The material was CD4+ T cells from blood, obtained at baseline. The CDR3 reads CASSVGQPMNTEAFF. The CDR3 bases are TGTGCCAGCAGCGTCGGACAGCCCATGAACACTGAAGCTTTCTTT.